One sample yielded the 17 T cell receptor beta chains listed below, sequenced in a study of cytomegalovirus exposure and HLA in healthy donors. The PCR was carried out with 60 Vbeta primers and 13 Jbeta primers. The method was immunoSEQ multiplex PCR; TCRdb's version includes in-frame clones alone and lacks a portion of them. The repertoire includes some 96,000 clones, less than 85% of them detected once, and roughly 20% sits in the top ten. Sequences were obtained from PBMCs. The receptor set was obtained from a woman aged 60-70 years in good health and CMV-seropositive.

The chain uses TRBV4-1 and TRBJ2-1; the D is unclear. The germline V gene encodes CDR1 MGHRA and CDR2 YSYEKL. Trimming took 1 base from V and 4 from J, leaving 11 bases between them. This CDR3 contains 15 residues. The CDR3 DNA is TGCGCCAGCAGCCAAGTTCTCGTCAGGTACAATGAGCAGTTCTTC. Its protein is CASSQVLVRYNEQFF.

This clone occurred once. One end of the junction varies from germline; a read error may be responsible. The CDR3: CSSRLGTGGYEQYF. In DNA form, the CDR3 reads TGTTCCAGCAGACTTGGGACAGGGGGCTACGAGCAGTACTTC. The chain employs TRBV7-9 and TRBJ2-7, with 11 bases matching TRBD1. The CDR3 extends over 14 amino acids. Per germline, CDR1 SEHNR and CDR2 FQNEAQ (reference sequence). Full variable domain (remainder filled in from reference TRBV7-9 and TRBJ2-7): DTGVSQNPRHKITKRGQNVTFRCDPISEHNRLYWYRQTLGQGPEFLTYFQNEAQLEKSRLLSDRFSAERPKGSFSTLEIQRTEQGDSAMYLCSSRLGTGGYEQYFGPGTRLTVT.

CDR3 residues: CASSQPRGPLYGYTF. The CDR3 DNA is TGCGCCAGCAGCCAACCGCGGGGGCCGCTCTATGGCTACACCTTC. The gene calls are TRBV4-1 and TRBJ1-2, with a possible D match to TRBD1 (6 bases). V was cut by 2 bases and J by 4 bases, with 14 bases left in between. Per germline, CDR1 MGHRA and CDR2 YSYEKL. This CDR3 comprises 15 residues.

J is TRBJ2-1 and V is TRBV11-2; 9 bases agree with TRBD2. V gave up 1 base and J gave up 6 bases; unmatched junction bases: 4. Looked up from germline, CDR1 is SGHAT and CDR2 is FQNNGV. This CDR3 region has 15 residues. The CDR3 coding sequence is TGTGCCAGCAGCTTAGGAGCGGGGGGCTTCAATGAGCAGTTCTTC. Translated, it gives CASSLGAGGFNEQFF.

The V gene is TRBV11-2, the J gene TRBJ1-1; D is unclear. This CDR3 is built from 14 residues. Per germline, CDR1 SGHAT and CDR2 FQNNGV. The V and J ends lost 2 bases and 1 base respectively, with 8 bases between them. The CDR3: CASSLSPGNTEAFF. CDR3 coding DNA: TGTGCCAGCAGCTTATCCCCGGGGAACACTGAAGCTTTCTTT. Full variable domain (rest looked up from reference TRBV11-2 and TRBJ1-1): EAGVAQSPRYKIIEKRQSVAFWCNPISGHATLYWYQQILGQGPKLLIQFQNNGVVDDSQLPKDRFSAERLKGVDSTLKIQPAKLEDSAVYLCASSLSPGNTEAFFGQGTRLTVV.

The CDR3 nucleotides are TGTGCCTGGAGTGTATATCAGAACTACGAGCAGTACTTC. Translated, it gives CAWSVYQNYEQYF. The genes are TRBV30 and TRBJ2-7; D is undetermined. The CDR3 runs 13 residues. V lost 0 bases to trimming and J lost 3 bases, with 9 bases between them. Germline assignment: CDR1 GTSNPN and CDR2 SVGIG (reference sequence).

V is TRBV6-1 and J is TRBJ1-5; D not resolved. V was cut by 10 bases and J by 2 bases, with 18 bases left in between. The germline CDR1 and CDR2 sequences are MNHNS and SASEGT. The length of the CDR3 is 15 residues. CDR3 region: CATVVLGVGNQPQHF. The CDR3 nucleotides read TGTGCCACCGTGGTCCTCGGGGTTGGCAATCAGCCCCAGCATTTT.

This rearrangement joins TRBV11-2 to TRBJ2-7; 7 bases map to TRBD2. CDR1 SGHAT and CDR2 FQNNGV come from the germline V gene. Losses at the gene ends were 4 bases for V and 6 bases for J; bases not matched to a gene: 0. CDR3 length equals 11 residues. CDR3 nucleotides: TGTGCCAGCAGCTCGGGAGGCGAGCAGTACTTC. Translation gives CASSSGGEQYF.

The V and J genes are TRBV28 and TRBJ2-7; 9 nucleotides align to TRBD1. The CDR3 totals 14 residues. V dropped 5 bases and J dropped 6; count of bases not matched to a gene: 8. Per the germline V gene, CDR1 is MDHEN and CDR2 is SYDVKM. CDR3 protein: CASSTQGAGFEQYF. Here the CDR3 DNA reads TGTGCCAGCAGTACACAGGGGGCCGGGTTCGAGCAGTACTTC.

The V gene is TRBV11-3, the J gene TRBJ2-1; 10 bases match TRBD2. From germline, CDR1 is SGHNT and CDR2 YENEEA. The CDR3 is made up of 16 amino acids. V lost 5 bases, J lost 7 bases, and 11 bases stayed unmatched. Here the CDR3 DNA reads TGTGCCAGCAGCACCTCCGGGACTAGCGCTGTTAATGAGCAGTTCTTC. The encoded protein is CASSTSGTSAVNEQFF.

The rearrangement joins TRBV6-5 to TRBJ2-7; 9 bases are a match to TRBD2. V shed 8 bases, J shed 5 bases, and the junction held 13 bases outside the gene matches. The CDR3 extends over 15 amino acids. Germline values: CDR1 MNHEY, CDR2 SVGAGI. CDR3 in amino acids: CASGSFLAGSHEQYF. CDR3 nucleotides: TGTGCCAGCGGGTCTTTCCTAGCGGGGTCCCACGAGCAGTACTTC.

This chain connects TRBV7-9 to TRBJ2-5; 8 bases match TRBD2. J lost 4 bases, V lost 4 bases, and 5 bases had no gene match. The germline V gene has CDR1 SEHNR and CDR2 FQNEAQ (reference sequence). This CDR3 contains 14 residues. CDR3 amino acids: CASSSTSAGETQYF. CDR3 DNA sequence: TGTGCCAGCAGCTCGACTAGCGCCGGAGAGACCCAGTACTTC.

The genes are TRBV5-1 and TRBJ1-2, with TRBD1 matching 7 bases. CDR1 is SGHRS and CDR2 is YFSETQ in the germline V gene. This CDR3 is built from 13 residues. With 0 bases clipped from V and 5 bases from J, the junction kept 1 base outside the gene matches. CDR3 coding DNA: TGCGCCAGCAGCTTGGCACAGGGGTATGGCTACACCTTC. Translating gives CASSLAQGYGYTF.

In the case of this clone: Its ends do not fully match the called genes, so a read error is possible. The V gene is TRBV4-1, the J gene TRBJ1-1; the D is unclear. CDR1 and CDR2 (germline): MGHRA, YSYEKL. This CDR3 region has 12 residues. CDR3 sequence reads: CASNGGSTGAFF. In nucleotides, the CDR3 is TGCGCCAGCAATGGAGGGAGCACTGGAGCTTTCTTT.

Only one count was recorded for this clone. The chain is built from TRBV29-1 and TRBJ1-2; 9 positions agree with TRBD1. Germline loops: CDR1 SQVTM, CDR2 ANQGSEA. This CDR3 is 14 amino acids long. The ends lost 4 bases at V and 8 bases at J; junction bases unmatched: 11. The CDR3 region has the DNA TGCAGCGTTGTGGGGACAGGGAGGGTTGGCGGCTACACCTTC. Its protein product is CSVVGTGRVGGYTF.

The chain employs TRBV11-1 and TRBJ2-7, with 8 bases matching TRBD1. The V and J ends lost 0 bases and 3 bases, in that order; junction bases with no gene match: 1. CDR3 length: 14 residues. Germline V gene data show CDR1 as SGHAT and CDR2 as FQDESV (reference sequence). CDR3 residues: CASSLATGGYEQYF. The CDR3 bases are TGTGCCAGCAGCTTAGCCACAGGGGGCTACGAGCAGTACTTC.

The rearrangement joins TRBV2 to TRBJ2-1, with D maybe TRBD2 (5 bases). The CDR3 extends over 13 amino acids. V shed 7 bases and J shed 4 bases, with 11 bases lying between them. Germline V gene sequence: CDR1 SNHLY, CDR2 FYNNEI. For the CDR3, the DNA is TGTGCCAGCAAGGGAGAGGTATACAATGAGCAGTTCTTC. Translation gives CASKGEVYNEQFF.